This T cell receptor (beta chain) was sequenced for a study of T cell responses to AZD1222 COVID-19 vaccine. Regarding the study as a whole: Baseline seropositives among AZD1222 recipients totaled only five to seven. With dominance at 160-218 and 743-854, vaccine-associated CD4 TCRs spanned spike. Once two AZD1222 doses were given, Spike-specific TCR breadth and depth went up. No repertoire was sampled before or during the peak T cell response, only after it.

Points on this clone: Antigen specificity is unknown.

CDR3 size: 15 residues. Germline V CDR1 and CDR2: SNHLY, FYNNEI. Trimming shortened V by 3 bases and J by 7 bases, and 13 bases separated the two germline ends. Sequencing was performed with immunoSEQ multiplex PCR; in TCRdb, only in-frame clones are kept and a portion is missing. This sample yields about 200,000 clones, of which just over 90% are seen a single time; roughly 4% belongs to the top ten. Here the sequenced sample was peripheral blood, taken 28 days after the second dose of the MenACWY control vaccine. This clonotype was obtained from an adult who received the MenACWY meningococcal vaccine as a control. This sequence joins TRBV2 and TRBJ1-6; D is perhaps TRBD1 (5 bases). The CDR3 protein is CASSERGWGNSPLHF. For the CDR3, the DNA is TGTGCCAGCAGTGAGAGGGGATGGGGAAATTCACCCCTCCACTTT. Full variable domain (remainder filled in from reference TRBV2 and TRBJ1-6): EPEVTQTPSHQVTQMGQEVILRCVPISNHLYFYWYRQILGQKVEFLVSFYNNEISEKSEIFDDQFSVERPDGSNFTLKIRSTKLEDSAMYFCASSERGWGNSPLHFGNGTRLTVT.